This passage covers 25 T cell receptor beta chains from one sample sequenced in a study of blood T cell repertoires in COVID-19. Here immunoSEQ multiplex PCR was the method, and the copy in TCRdb shows in-frame clones only, minus some. Of 150,000 or so clones listed, around 87% were seen once; the top ten hold approximately 6.5%. The specimen sequenced was peripheral blood. The receptors were sampled from a man at least 80 years old with acute or convalescent COVID-19.

The chain has TRBV1 and TRBJ1-1; no check of the table's D call, TRBD1, against the DNA was made. TRBV1 is marked as a pseudogene. The CDR3 is 15 amino acids. The chain's CDR3 is CTSSQPYQGCTEAFF. The CDR3 bases are TGCACCAGCAGCCAACCGTATCAGGGCTGTACTGAAGCTTTCTTT.

The chain combines TRBV6-5 with TRBJ2-7, with D possibly matching TRBD2 (5 bases). V dropped 4 bases and J dropped 1 base, with 11 bases sitting between them. Per the germline V gene, CDR1 is MNHEY and CDR2 is SVGAGI. The CDR3 runs 14 residues. As DNA, the CDR3 is TGTGCCAGCAGTTCCGGGATTCGTTCCTACGAGCAGTACTTC. Translating gives CASSSGIRSYEQYF.

This clone was counted once. The chain combines TRBV24-1 with TRBJ2-1, with TRBD1 identical over 7 bases. With 4 bases clipped from V and 4 bases from J, the junction kept 6 bases outside the gene matches. CDR1 is KGHDR and CDR2 is SFDVKD in the germline V gene. CDR3 length: 15 residues. The CDR3 spells CATSDPGQTYNEQFF. CDR3 in DNA: TGTGCCACCAGTGACCCGGGACAGACGTACAATGAGCAGTTCTTC.

The chain carries TRBV15 and TRBJ2-5; possibly TRBD1 for D (5 bases). Germline V gene data show CDR1 as LNHNV and CDR2 as YYDKDF (reference sequence). This CDR3 comprises 12 residues. V lost 8 bases, J lost 3 bases, and 10 bases lay in between. CDR3 loop: CATSRQKETQYF. The CDR3, as DNA: TGTGCCACCTCGAGACAGAAAGAGACCCAGTACTTC.

This chain links TRBV30 with TRBJ1-1; 7 nucleotides match TRBD1. Per germline, CDR1 GTSNPN and CDR2 SVGIG (reference sequence). CDR3 size: 13 residues. V shed 4 bases, J shed 4 bases, and the junction held 6 bases outside the gene matches. For the CDR3, the DNA is TGTGCCTGGAACACCCCAGGGGGCACTGAAGCTTTCTTT. Its protein product is CAWNTPGGTEAFF.

The CDR3 sequence is CSASWGGVSNQPQHF. The CDR3, as DNA: TGCAGTGCTAGTTGGGGAGGGGTTAGCAATCAGCCCCAGCATTTT. This chain links TRBV20-1 with TRBJ1-5; the D gene is possibly TRBD1 (5 bases). The ends were cut back, 3 bases at V and 0 bases at J, with 12 bases in the middle. In germline, CDR1 is DFQATT, CDR2 SNEGSKA (reference sequence). The CDR3 consists of 15 residues.

The chain uses TRBV19 and TRBJ1-1; D is undetermined. The V end was cut by 3 bases, the J end by 0 bases, with 11 bases between. The germline CDR1 and CDR2 sequences are LNHDA and SQIVND (reference sequence). This CDR3 spans 15 amino acids. The CDR3 coding sequence is TGTGCCAGTAGTATGGGTTGGAGGGTGAACACTGAAGCTTTCTTT. Its translation is CASSMGWRVNTEAFF.

CDR3 in amino acids: CASSDLGRQPGENTEAFF. CDR3 in DNA: TGTGCCAGCAGTGACTTAGGACGGCAACCAGGGGAGAACACTGAAGCTTTCTTT. This chain links TRBV6-4 with TRBJ1-1; a weak D match, TRBD1 (6 bases). The CDR3 sequence is 18 residues long. Germline V CDR1 and CDR2: MRHNA, SNTAGT. V was trimmed by 1 base and J by 1 base, leaving 19 bases between them.

This clone was detected only once. The rearrangement joins TRBV25-1 to TRBJ2-5; maybe TRBD2 (6 bases). The V gene lost 1 base and the J gene lost 3 bases, with 15 bases spanning the gap. This CDR3 has 16 amino acids. Looked up from germline, CDR1 is MGHDK and CDR2 is SYGVNS. CDR3: CASSELGSGGEETQYF. The CDR3 coding sequence is TGTGCCAGCAGTGAATTGGGTAGCGGAGGGGAAGAGACCCAGTACTTC. The full variable domain, completed using reference TRBV25-1 and TRBJ2-5, is EADIYQTPRYLVIGTGKKITLECSQTMGHDKMYWYQQDPGMELHLIHYSYGVNSTEKGDLSSESTVSRIRTEHFPLTLESARPSHTSQYLCASSELGSGGEETQYFGPGTRLLVL.

This chain connects TRBV11-1 to TRBJ2-7, with 7 bases fitting TRBD2. There are 13 residues in the CDR3. Trimming cost V 5 bases and J 6 bases; bases outside gene matches: 7. The V gene's germline CDR1 is SGHAT and CDR2 FQDESV (reference sequence). The CDR3 sequence is CASSRGSTVEQYF. CDR3 coding DNA: TGTGCCAGCAGCCGCGGGAGTACCGTCGAGCAGTACTTC.

The genes are TRBV6-5 and TRBJ2-7, with 9 bases that match TRBD1. There are 14 residues in the CDR3. V trimming: 5 bases; J trimming: 6 bases; junction bases outside the gene matches: 8. Germline lookup yields CDR1 MNHEY and CDR2 SVGAGI. The CDR3, as DNA: TGTGCCAGCAGTCCGCGACTGGACAGGGGCGAGCAGTACTTC. It specifies CASSPRLDRGEQYF.

The chain links TRBV19 to TRBJ2-2; a weak D match, TRBD2 (6 bases). The V end was cut by 7 bases, the J end by 4 bases, with 19 bases between. The CDR3 totals 16 residues. The V gene's germline CDR1 is LNHDA and CDR2 SQIVND (reference sequence). CDR3 coding DNA: TGTGCCAGTAACCCGCTAGGGACTGCAGGCACCGGGGAGCTGTTTTTT. It encodes CASNPLGTAGTGELFF.

The chain couples TRBV2 to TRBJ1-1; D unresolved. This CDR3 has 15 residues. Germline CDR1 and CDR2: SNHLY and FYNNEI. Trimming pared 5 bases from V and 3 bases from J, leaving 16 bases between. The CDR3 DNA sequence: TGTGCCAGCAGTCCCCAAGGGCCGAGGGACACTGAAGCTTTCTTT. Translation: CASSPQGPRDTEAFF.

The gene calls are TRBV5-4 and TRBJ2-1; D perhaps matches TRBD2 (5 bases). Germline CDR1 reads SGHNT; CDR2 reads YYREEE (reference sequence). V lost 4 bases and J lost 3, with 11 bases in between. The CDR3 contains 14 residues. CDR3 nucleotides: TGTGCCAGCAGCCCCGCGGGCGGCTACAATGAGCAGTTCTTC. It translates to CASSPAGGYNEQFF.

This chain connects TRBV4-1 to TRBJ1-2; 7 nucleotides align to TRBD1. With 3 bases clipped from V and 8 bases from J, the junction kept 18 bases outside the gene matches. In germline, CDR1 is MGHRA, CDR2 YSYEKL. The CDR3 runs 17 residues. This CDR3 reads CASSQGPGQLKYGGYTF. For the CDR3, the DNA is TGCGCCAGCAGCCAGGGCCCGGGACAGCTAAAATATGGCGGCTACACCTTC.

The chain combines TRBV5-1 with TRBJ2-1; weak D call: TRBD2 (6 bases). Germline V lookup: CDR1 SGHRS, CDR2 YFSETQ. The CDR3 has 16 amino acids. With 0 bases removed from V and 6 bases from J, the gap between germline ends came to 16 bases. This chain's CDR3 is CASSLEPGRRGNEQFF. As DNA, the CDR3 is TGCGCCAGCAGCTTGGAACCGGGGCGGCGGGGCAATGAGCAGTTCTTC.

This sequence joins TRBV28 and TRBJ2-5; D might be TRBD1 (6 bases). CDR1 is MDHEN and CDR2 is SYDVKM in the germline V gene. This CDR3 is 18 amino acids long. The germline V and J ends were trimmed by 6 bases and 7 bases, with 30 bases remaining between them. The CDR3 DNA is TGTGCCAGCAGGTCGACAGGAGCCCTTGGAACGGATTTTGGGACCCAGTACTTC. Translated, it gives CASRSTGALGTDFGTQYF. The complete variable domain, with remaining parts taken from reference TRBV28 and TRBJ2-5, reads DVKVTQSSRYLVKRTGEKVFLECVQDMDHENMFWYRQDPGLGLRLIYFSYDVKMKEKGDIPEGYSVSREKKERFSLILESASTNQTSMYLCASRSTGALGTDFGTQYFGPGTRLLVL.

This clone was counted between two and nine times. The rearrangement joins TRBV5-6 to TRBJ1-5; D remains unclear. Trimming took 0 bases from V and 2 from J, leaving 6 bases between them. The CDR3 is made up of 14 amino acids. The germline V gene has CDR1 SGHDT and CDR2 YYEEEE. CDR3 DNA sequence: TGTGCCAGCAGCTTGGGGCGGGGCAATCAGCCCCAGCATTTT. Protein sequence: CASSLGRGNQPQHF. The complete variable domain, with remaining parts taken from reference TRBV5-6 and TRBJ1-5, reads DAGVTQSPTHLIKTRGQQVTLRCSPKSGHDTVSWYQQALGQGPQFIFQYYEEEERQRGNFPDRFSGHQFPNYSSELNVNALLLGDSALYLCASSLGRGNQPQHFGDGTRLSIL.

This chain links TRBV6-4 with TRBJ2-2, with D perhaps TRBD1 (5 bases). The germline gives CDR1 MRHNA, CDR2 SNTAGT. Trimming took off 6 bases at V and 1 base at J, with 9 bases between the two ends. CDR3 size: 14 residues. The CDR3 DNA reads as TGTGCCAGCAGCCCCAGGGTGAACACCGGGGAGCTGTTTTTT. Translation: CASSPRVNTGELFF.

V usage is TRBV7-8 and J usage is TRBJ1-1, with TRBD1 identical over 9 bases. CDR3 size: 16 residues. The ends lost 4 bases at V and 1 base at J; junction bases unmatched: 7. The V gene's germline CDR1 is SGHVS and CDR2 FQNEAQ. The CDR3 DNA sequence: TGTGCCAGCAGCTCGTACAGGGGGCAGGGGAACACTGAAGCTTTCTTT. Translated, it gives CASSSYRGQGNTEAFF. Variable domain in full (rest from reference TRBV7-8 and TRBJ1-1): GAGVSQSPRYKVAKRGQDVALRCDPISGHVSLFWYQQALGQGPEFLTYFQNEAQLDKSGLPSDRFFAERPEGSVSTLKIQRTQQEDSAVYLCASSSYRGQGNTEAFFGQGTRLTVV.

The chain is built from TRBV24-1 and TRBJ2-2, with 8 bases that match TRBD1. This CDR3 region has 12 residues. CDR1 is KGHDR, CDR2 SFDVKD, per germline. V trimming: 12 bases; J trimming: 7 bases; junction bases outside the gene matches: 6. The CDR3 spells CAVRTGLGELFF. The CDR3 DNA reads TGTGCCGTTAGGACAGGGCTCGGGGAGCTGTTTTTT.

V is TRBV7-2 and J is TRBJ2-7; the match to TRBD2 covers 10 bases. The CDR3 sequence is 15 residues long. V dropped 2 bases and J dropped 3; count of bases not matched to a gene: 4. CDR1 is SGHTA and CDR2 is FQGNSA in the germline V gene. CDR3 coding DNA: TGTGCCAGCAGCTTAATAGCGGGGGGACACTACGAGCAGTACTTC. Protein: CASSLIAGGHYEQYF.

This sequence joins TRBV5-6 and TRBJ1-2; D ambiguous. V was cut by 6 bases and J by 3 bases, with 12 bases left in between. The germline V gene has CDR1 SGHDT and CDR2 YYEEEE. The CDR3 spans 13 residues. Here the CDR3 DNA reads TGTGCCAGCATCGTCTCGTCCTACTATGGCTACACCTTC. It translates to CASIVSSYYGYTF. Combining the CDR3 with reference TRBV5-6 and TRBJ1-2 gives the whole variable domain DAGVTQSPTHLIKTRGQQVTLRCSPKSGHDTVSWYQQALGQGPQFIFQYYEEEERQRGNFPDRFSGHQFPNYSSELNVNALLLGDSALYLCASIVSSYYGYTFGSGTRLTVV.

This rearrangement joins TRBV12-2 to TRBJ2-3; the table gives TRBD1 as D, unverified against the DNA. TRBV12-2 is assigned pseudogene status. This CDR3 is built from 11 residues. CDR3 loop: CASGQTDTQYF. CDR3 bases: TGTGCTTCAGGTCAAACAGATACGCAGTATTTT.

The chain employs TRBV27 and TRBJ2-7, with 14 bases lining up with TRBD2. V was clipped by 5 bases and J by 3 bases; unmatched bases: 3. CDR3 length: 15 residues. Germline V gene lookup returns CDR1 MNHEY and CDR2 SMNVEV (reference sequence). Here the CDR3 reads CASSVTSGRVYEQYF. In DNA, the CDR3 is TGTGCCAGCAGTGTGACTAGCGGGAGGGTCTACGAGCAGTACTTC.